This TCR beta chain comes out of a study of blood T cell repertoires in COVID-19. Whole-study context: T cells, B-cell-depleted T cells, or PBMCs supplied cDNA or gDNA.

Per the germline V gene, CDR1 is WSHSY and CDR2 is SAAADI. The V end lost 11 bases, the J end lost 0 bases, and 11 bases lay between the germline ends. The CDR3 covers 13 residues. Using immunoSEQ multiplex PCR, the repertoire was profiled, and TCRdb retains in-frame clones only, with some absent. The sample carries 350,000 to 450,000 clones, roughly four fifths recorded once. The specimen was PBMCs or T cells enriched from blood (not recorded which). This sequence originates from a woman aged 50 to 60 who had recovered from COVID-19. This chain links TRBV10-2 with TRBJ2-4; D uncertain. The CDR3 loop reads CASYGVAKNIQYF. The DNA of the CDR3 is TGCGCCTCCTACGGAGTAGCCAAAAACATTCAGTACTTC.